The rows below give T cell receptor beta chains drawn from one sample of a study of T-cell reconstitution after alpha-beta-depleted transplantation in children. TCRdb itself ran the PCR reads through MiXCR, one entry per CDR3 protein. The sample shows 150,000 to 250,000 distinct CDR3 sequences, 13% to 15% of them seen only once. Source: PBMCs from the stem cell graft donor, taken from the stem cell graft. These receptors all come from a human donor who donated a stem cell graft to a child with acute lymphoblastic leukemia. The CDR3 runs from the conserved cysteine through the conserved F or W. A D gene is named only where the DNA matches it firmly. A row's size may be missing; if present it is once, few, many or a size class.

v_gene,d_gene,abundance,j_gene,CDR3aa,CDR3nt
TRBV10-3,-,-,TRBJ1-1,CAISDRDTEAFF,TGTGCCATCAGTGACCGGGACACTGAAGCTTTCTTT
TRBV12-3/TRBV12-4,-,many,TRBJ2-1,CASTPRDFGNEQFF,-
TRBV20-1,TRBD1,many,TRBJ1-5,CSATPGTGVNQPQHF,TGCAGTGCTACCCCAGGGACAGGGGTAAATCAGCCCCAGCATTTT
TRBV29-1,TRBD2,many,TRBJ2-1,CSVEDMTSGRYNEQFF,TGCAGCGTTGAAGATATGACTAGCGGGAGGTACAATGAGCAGTTCTTC
TRBV7-9,TRBD1,many,TRBJ2-2,CASAPGQGTGELFF,TGTGCCAGCGCCCCGGGACAGGGAACCGGGGAGCTGTTTTTT
TRBV12-3/TRBV12-4,-,-,TRBJ2-1,CASSLNMNEQFF,TGTGCCAGCAGTTTAAATATGAATGAGCAGTTCTTC
TRBV5-4,-,many,TRBJ1-1,CASSLWGTRSEAFF,TGTGCCAGCAGCTTGTGGGGGACAAGGAGTGAAGCTTTCTTT
TRBV7-2,TRBD1,many,TRBJ1-4,CASSPTRGLGEKLFF,TGTGCCAGCAGCCCCACCAGGGGGCTTGGAGAAAAACTGTTTTTT
TRBV19,TRBD2,-,TRBJ2-5,CASSMEREGETQYF,TGTGCCAGTAGTATGGAGCGGGAGGGAGAGACCCAGTACTTC
TRBV5-1,-,-,TRBJ1-1,CASSAKNTEAFF,TGCGCCAGCAGCGCAAAGAACACTGAAGCTTTCTTT
TRBV12-3/TRBV12-4,-,many,TRBJ1-2,CASSFGGTLYGYTF,TGTGCCAGCAGTTTTGGTGGGACACTCTATGGCTACACCTTC
TRBV25-1,TRBD1,-,TRBJ1-2,CASSKNTGAGYTF,TGTGCCAGCAGCAAAAACACAGGGGCGGGCTACACCTTC
TRBV3-1,TRBD2,-,TRBJ2-1,CASSQDKVMRGSYYNEQFF,TGTGCCAGCAGCCAAGATAAGGTTATGCGCGGGAGCTACTACAATGAGCAGTTCTTC
TRBV3-1,TRBD2,many,TRBJ2-2,CASSQDYFLPSGTNTGELFF,TGTGCCAGCAGCCAAGACTACTTCCTACCTAGCGGGACAAACACCGGGGAGCTGTTTTTT
TRBV5-1,-,-,TRBJ1-1,CASVGDTEAFF,TGCGCCAGCGTCGGAGACACTGAAGCTTTCTTT